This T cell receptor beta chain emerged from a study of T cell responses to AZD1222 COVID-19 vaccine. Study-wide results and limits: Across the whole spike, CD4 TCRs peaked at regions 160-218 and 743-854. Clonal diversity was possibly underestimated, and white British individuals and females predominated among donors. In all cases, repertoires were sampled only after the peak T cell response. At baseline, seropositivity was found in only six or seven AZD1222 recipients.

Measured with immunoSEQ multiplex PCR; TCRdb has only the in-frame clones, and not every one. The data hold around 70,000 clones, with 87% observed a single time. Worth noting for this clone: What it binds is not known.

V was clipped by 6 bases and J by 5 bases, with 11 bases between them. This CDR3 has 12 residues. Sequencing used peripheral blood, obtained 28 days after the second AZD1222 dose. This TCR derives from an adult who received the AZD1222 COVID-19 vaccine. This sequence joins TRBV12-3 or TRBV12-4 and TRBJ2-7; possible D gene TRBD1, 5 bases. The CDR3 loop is CASSTQGNEQYF. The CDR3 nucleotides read TGTGCCAGCAGCACTCAGGGCAACGAGCAGTACTTC.